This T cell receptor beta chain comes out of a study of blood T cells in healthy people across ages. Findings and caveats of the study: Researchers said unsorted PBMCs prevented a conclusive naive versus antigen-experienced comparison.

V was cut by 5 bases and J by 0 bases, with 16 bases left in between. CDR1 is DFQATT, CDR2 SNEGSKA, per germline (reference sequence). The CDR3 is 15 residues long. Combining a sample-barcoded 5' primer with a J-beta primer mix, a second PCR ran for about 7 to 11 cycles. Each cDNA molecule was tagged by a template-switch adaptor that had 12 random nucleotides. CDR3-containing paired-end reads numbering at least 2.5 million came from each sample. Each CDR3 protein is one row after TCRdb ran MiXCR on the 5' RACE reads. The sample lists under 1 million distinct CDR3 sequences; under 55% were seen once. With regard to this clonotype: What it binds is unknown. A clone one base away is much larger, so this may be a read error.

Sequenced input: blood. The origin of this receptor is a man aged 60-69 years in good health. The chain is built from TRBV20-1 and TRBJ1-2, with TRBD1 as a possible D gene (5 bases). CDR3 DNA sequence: TGCAGTGCTGTCCTGGGACCTCGAGCTAACTATGGCTACACCTTC. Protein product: CSAVLGPRANYGYTF.